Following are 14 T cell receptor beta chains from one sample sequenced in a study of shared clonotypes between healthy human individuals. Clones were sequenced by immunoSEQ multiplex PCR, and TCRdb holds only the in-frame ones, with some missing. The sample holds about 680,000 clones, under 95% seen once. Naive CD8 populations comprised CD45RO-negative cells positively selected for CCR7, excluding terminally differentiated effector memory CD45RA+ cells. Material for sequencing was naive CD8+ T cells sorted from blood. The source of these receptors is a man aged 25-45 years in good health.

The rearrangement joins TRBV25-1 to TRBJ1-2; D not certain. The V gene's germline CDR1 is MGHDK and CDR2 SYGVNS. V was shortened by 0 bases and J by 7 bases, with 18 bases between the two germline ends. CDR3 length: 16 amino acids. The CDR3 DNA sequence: TGTGCCAGCAGTGAATATAAGGACCCCCGAAGGTTTGGCTACACCTTC. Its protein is CASSEYKDPRRFGYTF.

CDR3 region: CASSQDGGNEQFF. CDR3 DNA: TGTGCCAGCAGCCAAGATGGGGGGAATGAGCAGTTCTTC. The chain recombines TRBV4-2 with TRBJ2-1; a possible D gene is TRBD2 (6 bases). The CDR3 is 13 residues long. Trimming took off 0 bases at V and 7 bases at J, with 7 bases between the two ends. Germline CDR1 LGHNA, CDR2 YNFKEQ.

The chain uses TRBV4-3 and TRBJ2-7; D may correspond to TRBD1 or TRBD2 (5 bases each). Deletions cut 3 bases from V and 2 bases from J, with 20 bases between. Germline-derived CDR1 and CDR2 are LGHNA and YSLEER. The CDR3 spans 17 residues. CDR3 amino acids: CASSHRLGEELAYEQYF. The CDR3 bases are TGCGCCAGCAGCCACCGATTGGGGGAAGAACTAGCCTACGAGCAGTACTTC.

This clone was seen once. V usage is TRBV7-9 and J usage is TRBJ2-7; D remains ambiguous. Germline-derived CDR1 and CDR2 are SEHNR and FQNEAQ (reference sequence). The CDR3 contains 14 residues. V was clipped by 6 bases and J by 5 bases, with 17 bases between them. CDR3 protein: CASSSWQAPHEQYF. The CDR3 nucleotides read TGTGCCAGCAGTTCTTGGCAGGCGCCACACGAGCAGTACTTC.

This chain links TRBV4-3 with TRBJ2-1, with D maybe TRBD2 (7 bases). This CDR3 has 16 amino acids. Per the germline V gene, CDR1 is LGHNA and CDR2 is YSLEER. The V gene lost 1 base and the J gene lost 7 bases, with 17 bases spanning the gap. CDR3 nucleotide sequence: TGCGCCAGCAGCCAAGTATATGGGGGAGGGGGGAATGAGCAGTTCTTC. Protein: CASSQVYGGGGNEQFF.

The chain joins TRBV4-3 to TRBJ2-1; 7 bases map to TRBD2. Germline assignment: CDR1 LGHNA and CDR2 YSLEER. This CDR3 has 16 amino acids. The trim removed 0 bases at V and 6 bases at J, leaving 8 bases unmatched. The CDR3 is CASSQDGLAVINEQFF. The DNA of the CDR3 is TGCGCCAGCAGCCAAGACGGTCTAGCGGTTATCAATGAGCAGTTCTTC.

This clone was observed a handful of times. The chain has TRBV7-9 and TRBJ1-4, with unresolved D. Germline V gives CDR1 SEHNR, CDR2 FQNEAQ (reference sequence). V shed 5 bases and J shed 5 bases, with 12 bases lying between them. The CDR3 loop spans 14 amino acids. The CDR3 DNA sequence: TGTGCCAGCAGCCCGCGGGCAGAGAATGAAAAACTGTTTTTT. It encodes CASSPRAENEKLFF.

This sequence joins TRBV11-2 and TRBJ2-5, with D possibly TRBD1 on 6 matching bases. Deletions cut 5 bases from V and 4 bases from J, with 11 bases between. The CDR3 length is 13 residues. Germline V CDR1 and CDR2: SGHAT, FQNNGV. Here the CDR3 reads CASSEGGAETQYF. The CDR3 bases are TGTGCCAGCAGCGAAGGGGGAGCAGAGACCCAGTACTTC.

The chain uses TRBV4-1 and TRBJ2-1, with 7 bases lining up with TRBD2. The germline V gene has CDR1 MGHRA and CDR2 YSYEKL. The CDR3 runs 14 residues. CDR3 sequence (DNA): TGCGCAGCAGGTACGGGCGGGAGTAGGGGTGAGCAGTTCTTC. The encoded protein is CAAGTGGSRGEQFF.

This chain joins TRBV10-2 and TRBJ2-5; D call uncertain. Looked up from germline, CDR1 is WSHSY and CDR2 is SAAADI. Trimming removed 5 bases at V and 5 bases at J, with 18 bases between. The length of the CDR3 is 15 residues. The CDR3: CASSSPLDGLETQYF. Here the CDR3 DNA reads TGCGCCAGCAGTTCTCCACTCGATGGATTGGAGACCCAGTACTTC.

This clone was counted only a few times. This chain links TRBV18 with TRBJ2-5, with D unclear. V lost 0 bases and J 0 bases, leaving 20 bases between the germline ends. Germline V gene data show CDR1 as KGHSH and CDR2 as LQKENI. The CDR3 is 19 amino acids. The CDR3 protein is CASSPPFTGVKVNQETQYF. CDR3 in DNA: TGTGCCAGCTCACCACCGTTTACTGGGGTGAAAGTAAACCAAGAGACCCAGTACTTC.

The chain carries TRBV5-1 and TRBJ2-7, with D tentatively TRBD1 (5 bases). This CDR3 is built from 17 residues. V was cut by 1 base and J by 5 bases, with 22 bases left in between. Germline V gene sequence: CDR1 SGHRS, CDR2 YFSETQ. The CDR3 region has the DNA TGCGCCAGCAGCTTGAAGGGCAGGGTCGGGTACTACGACGAGCAGTACTTC. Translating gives CASSLKGRVGYYDEQYF.

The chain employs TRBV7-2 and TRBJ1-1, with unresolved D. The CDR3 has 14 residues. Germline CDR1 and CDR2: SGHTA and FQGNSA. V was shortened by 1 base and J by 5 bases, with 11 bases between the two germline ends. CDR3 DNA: TGTGCCAGCAGCTTAGTGGGGTTCCGTACTGAAGCTTTCTTT. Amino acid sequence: CASSLVGFRTEAFF. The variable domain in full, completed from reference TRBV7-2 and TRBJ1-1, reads GAGVSQSPSNKVTEKGKDVELRCDPISGHTALYWYRQSLGQGLEFLIYFQGNSAPDKSGLPSDRFSAERTGGSVSTLTIQRTQQEDSAVYLCASSLVGFRTEAFFGQGTRLTVV.

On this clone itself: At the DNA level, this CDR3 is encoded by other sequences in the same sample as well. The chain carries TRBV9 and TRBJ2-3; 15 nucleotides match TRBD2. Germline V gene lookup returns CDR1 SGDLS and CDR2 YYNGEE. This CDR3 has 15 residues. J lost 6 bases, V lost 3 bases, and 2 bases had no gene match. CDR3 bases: TGTGCCAGCAGCGCGGGGACTAGCGGGGGGGATACGCAGTATTTT. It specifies CASSAGTSGGDTQYF.